These 14 T cell receptor beta chains were sequenced from one sample in a study of shared clonotypes between healthy human individuals. Assay: immunoSEQ multiplex PCR; the TCRdb copy retains only in-frame clones and omits some. The sample yields roughly 2,500,000 clones, 93% seen once. Sequencing was carried out using naive CD4+ T cells from PBMCs. Subset given: CD45RA+ positively selected. Receptors were obtained from a man between 18 and 29 years old in good health. Some clones in this sample may be carry-over from other donors' samples.

On this clone itself: The same CDR3 can be traced to other DNA sequences in this sample. The genes are TRBV5-1 and TRBJ2-6; D possibly corresponds to TRBD2 (6 bases). Germline CDR1 reads SGHRS; CDR2 reads YFSETQ. The CDR3 sequence is 15 residues long. V gave up 0 bases and J gave up 4 bases, with 8 bases separating them. The CDR3 bases are TGCGCCAGCAGCTTGGAAGGACTAGGGGCCAACGTCCTGACTTTC. Translated: CASSLEGLGANVLTF. Full variable domain (outside the CDR3, taken from reference TRBV5-1 and TRBJ2-6): KAGVTQTPRYLIKTRGQQVTLSCSPISGHRSVSWYQQTPGQGLQFLFEYFSETQRNKGNFPGRFSGRQFSNSRSEMNVSTLELGDSALYLCASSLEGLGANVLTFGAGSRLTVL.

J is TRBJ1-2 and V is TRBV5-4; tentatively, D is TRBD1 (6 bases). CDR3 length: 16 amino acids. V was cut by 6 bases and J by 0 bases, with 18 bases left in between. Germline values: CDR1 SGHNT, CDR2 YYREEE (reference sequence). CDR3 nucleotide sequence: TGTGCCAGCACCGCAGACAGGACCAACGCTAACTATGGCTACACCTTC. It specifies CASTADRTNANYGYTF.

The sample holds one count of this clone. The rearrangement links TRBV28 to TRBJ2-3; 7 bases are shared with TRBD2. Trimming cost V 5 bases and J 6 bases; bases outside gene matches: 14. The CDR3 extends over 16 amino acids. The germline gives CDR1 MDHEN, CDR2 SYDVKM. The CDR3 nucleotides read TGTGCCAGCAGTCCCCCCCTGCGGGAGTGTGAGGATACGCAGTATTTT. Translating gives CASSPPLRECEDTQYF.

CDR3 sequence reads: CASSRTFLAGRSSYEQYF. CDR3 nucleotide sequence: TGCGCCAGCAGCCGTACCTTCCTAGCGGGGAGGAGCTCCTACGAGCAGTACTTC. This chain joins TRBV5-1 and TRBJ2-7; 9 bases are a match to TRBD2. CDR3 length: 18 residues. Germline V lookup: CDR1 SGHRS, CDR2 YFSETQ. J gave up 0 bases and V 4 bases, and 14 bases lay outside the gene matches.

The V gene is TRBV28, the J gene TRBJ1-5; D perhaps matches TRBD1 (5 bases). Germline CDR1 and CDR2: MDHEN and SYDVKM. V lost 2 bases to trimming and J lost 6 bases, with 17 bases between them. The CDR3 is 16 residues long. CDR3 sequence reads: CASSLSLGRRSQPQHF. The CDR3 DNA sequence: TGTGCCAGCAGTTTAAGCCTGGGGCGGCGGAGTCAGCCCCAGCATTTT.

Note on this clone: Other DNA sequences in the same sample also yield this CDR3. The rearrangement uses TRBV28 and TRBJ2-7; D unresolved. V lost 7 bases, J lost 0 bases, and 4 bases lay in between. The CDR3 is made up of 11 amino acids. Germline V gene lookup returns CDR1 MDHEN and CDR2 SYDVKM. The CDR3 coding sequence is TGTGCCAGCAAAAGCTCCTACGAGCAGTACTTC. This gives the protein CASKSSYEQYF.

Notes on this clone: Other DNA sequences in this sample translate to the same CDR3. The CDR3 DNA is TGTGCCAGCAGTTACTCCGGCAGATCCAATCAGCCCCAGCATTTT. This codes for CASSYSGRSNQPQHF. The chain recombines TRBV6-5 with TRBJ1-5; D gene ambiguous. In germline, CDR1 is MNHEY, CDR2 SVGAGI. CDR3 length: 15 amino acids. V lost 0 bases and J 3 bases, leaving 9 bases between the germline ends.

CDR3 in DNA: TGTGCCAGTAGTACGGGACAGGGCCTGCCAGGCACAGATACGCAGTATTTT. Translation: CASSTGQGLPGTDTQYF. The chain is built from TRBV19 and TRBJ2-3, with 9 bases aligning to TRBD1. From germline, CDR1 is LNHDA and CDR2 SQIVND (reference sequence). Unmatched junction bases numbered 9, after V lost 4 bases and J lost 1 base. The CDR3 runs 17 residues.

The rearrangement uses TRBV7-2 and TRBJ1-1; D not resolved. This CDR3 spans 13 amino acids. Trimming shortened V by 3 bases and J by 6 bases, and 11 bases separated the two germline ends. Per the germline V gene, CDR1 is SGHTA and CDR2 is FQGNSA. The CDR3 is CASSFDRRPEAFF. The CDR3 nucleotides are TGTGCCAGCAGCTTTGATAGGCGTCCTGAAGCTTTCTTT.

V and J are TRBV19 and TRBJ2-3; D perhaps matches TRBD2 (5 bases). The germline V and J ends were trimmed by 3 bases and 2 bases, with 18 bases remaining between them. CDR1 is LNHDA and CDR2 is SQIVND in the germline V gene (reference sequence). CDR3 size: 17 residues. This CDR3 reads CASSIGRGPASTDTQYF. Here the CDR3 DNA reads TGTGCCAGTAGTATCGGACGGGGTCCCGCGTCCACAGATACGCAGTATTTT.

The J gene is TRBJ1-3, the V gene TRBV5-1, with 7 bases matching TRBD1. The ends lost 4 bases at V and 9 bases at J; junction bases unmatched: 13. CDR1 and CDR2 from the germline V gene are SGHRS and YFSETQ. The CDR3 loop spans 15 amino acids. CDR3 nucleotide sequence: TGCGCCAGCAGCGGATGGGACAGCGGATCAAGCACCATATATTTT. This gives the protein CASSGWDSGSSTIYF.

Comment on this clone: This same CDR3 is encoded by further DNA sequences in the sample. V is TRBV5-1 and J is TRBJ2-5; TRBD1 matches 8 bases. CDR1 is SGHRS, CDR2 YFSETQ, per germline. This CDR3 is built from 14 residues. The junction had 7 bases not matched to a gene; V was cut back by 4 bases and J by 5 bases. The CDR3 loop is CASSLDRVGETQYF. CDR3 nucleotide sequence: TGCGCCAGCAGCCTGGACAGGGTAGGGGAGACCCAGTACTTC.

Here the CDR3 DNA reads TGTGCCAGCAGCCAGCAGGGGGCTAATGAAAAACTGTTTTTT. Translated: CASSQQGANEKLFF. The chain has TRBV7-9 and TRBJ1-4, with 7 bases that match TRBD1. This CDR3 is built from 14 residues. The J segment lost 3 bases and the V segment lost 5 bases, leaving 3 bases of the junction unmatched. Germline CDR1 and CDR2: SEHNR and FQNEAQ (reference sequence).

This clone was counted between two and nine times. This sample includes further DNA sequences coding for the same CDR3. The chain uses TRBV5-1 and TRBJ2-3; no clear D. Trimming removed 0 bases from V and 1 base from J, with 6 bases in between. The V gene's germline CDR1 is SGHRS and CDR2 YFSETQ. The CDR3 loop spans 14 amino acids. In DNA, the CDR3 is TGCGCCAGCAGCTTGGACAGAGGCACAGATACGCAGTATTTT. It yields the protein CASSLDRGTDTQYF. The whole variable domain, filled in from reference TRBV5-1 and TRBJ2-3, reads KAGVTQTPRYLIKTRGQQVTLSCSPISGHRSVSWYQQTPGQGLQFLFEYFSETQRNKGNFPGRFSGRQFSNSRSEMNVSTLELGDSALYLCASSLDRGTDTQYFGPGTRLTVL.